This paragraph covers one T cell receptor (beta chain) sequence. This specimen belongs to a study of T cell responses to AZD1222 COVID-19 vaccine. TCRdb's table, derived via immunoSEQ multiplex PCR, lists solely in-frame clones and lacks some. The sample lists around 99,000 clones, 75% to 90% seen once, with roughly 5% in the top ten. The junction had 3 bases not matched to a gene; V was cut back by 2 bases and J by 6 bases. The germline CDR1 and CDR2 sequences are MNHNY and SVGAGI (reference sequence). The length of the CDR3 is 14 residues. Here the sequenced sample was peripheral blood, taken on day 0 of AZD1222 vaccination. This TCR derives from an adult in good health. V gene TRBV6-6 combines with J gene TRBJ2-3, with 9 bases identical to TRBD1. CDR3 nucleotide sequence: TGTGCCAGCAGTTACCCCGGGACAGGGGATACGCAGTATTTT. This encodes CASSYPGTGDTQYF.